The source of this T cell receptor beta chain is a study of T cells after yellow fever vaccination. Study-level points and caveats: Few clonotypes appeared in both CD4 and CD8 compartments.

One entry per CDR3 protein, called by TCRdb with MiXCR from the 5' RACE reads. The profile shows 400,000 or so distinct CDR3 sequences, more than 9% of them singletons. Details on this clonotype: Its matching antigen is unknown.

The ends were cut back, 6 bases at V and 7 bases at J, with 16 bases in the middle. CDR3 length: 14 residues. The V and J genes are TRBV12-3 or TRBV12-4 and TRBJ2-1; possibly TRBD2 for D (6 bases). The source of this sequence is a young man who received the YFV17D yellow fever vaccine. The sample in question was PBMCs, obtained on the day of the first yellow fever vaccination. CDR3 DNA sequence: TGTGCCAGCAGGTTGAGCGGGCCTTTAAATGAGCAGTTCTTC. Residues: CASRLSGPLNEQFF.